These 10 T cell receptor beta chains originate from one sample sequenced in a study of read filtering for tumor transcriptome and immune sequencing. From around 440 ng of RNA, a library with molecular barcoded alpha/delta and beta/gamma adaptors was made. TCRdb reprocessed the reads via MiXCR and lists one record per CDR3 protein. The sample shows fewer than 75,000 distinct CDR3 sequences, about 20% of them seen only once. The sequencing sample was made of a population of CD138-negative cells sorted from bone marrow. The receptors were gathered from a donor aged 40 or over with multiple myeloma.

Ten or more counts support this clonotype. The gene calls are TRBV11-3 and TRBJ2-1; D may be TRBD2 (6 bases). This CDR3 contains 12 residues. Trimming took off 4 bases at V and 11 bases at J, with 12 bases between the two ends. Per germline, CDR1 SGHNT and CDR2 YENEEA. The CDR3 sequence: CASSSSGAQQFF. DNA of the CDR3: TGTGCCAGCAGCTCCTCGGGAGCGCAGCAGTTCTTC.

In its sample, this clonotype is medium-sized (0.01 to 0.1%). The chain is built from TRBV12-3 or TRBV12-4 and TRBJ2-1; 11 nucleotides agree with TRBD2. CDR3 length: 16 residues. The V segment lost 6 bases and the J segment 6 bases; nucleotides outside the gene matches: 10. CDR3 sequence reads: CASSRSVSGRANEQFF. Written as DNA, the CDR3 is TGTGCCAGCAGCAGATCCGTTAGCGGGAGGGCCAATGAGCAGTTCTTC.

Turning to this clonotype: One end of the junction varies from germline; a read error may be responsible. This rearrangement joins TRBV5-1 to TRBJ2-7; D unresolved. Per germline, CDR1 SGHRS and CDR2 YFSETQ. The CDR3 spans 14 residues. CDR3 in DNA: TGCGCCAGCACCCTGGAATCAAGAGCCTACGAGCGGTACTTC. Translating it yields CASTLESRAYERYF. Combining the CDR3 with reference TRBV5-1 and TRBJ2-7 gives the whole variable domain KAGVTQTPRYLIKTRGQQVTLSCSPISGHRSVSWYQQTPGQGLQFLFEYFSETQRNKGNFPGRFSGRQFSNSRSEMNVSTLELGDSALYLCASTLESRAYERYFGPGTRLTVT.

The table lists this clonotype with many counts. The gene calls are TRBV5-1 and TRBJ1-1; D unresolved. CDR1 and CDR2 (germline): SGHRS, YFSETQ. Between the trimmed V and J ends, which lost 1 base and 0 bases, there was a span of 13 bases. The CDR3 has 16 residues. The CDR3 loop reads CASSLIGLNMNTEAFF. The CDR3 bases are TGCGCCAGCAGCTTGATAGGACTAAATATGAACACTGAAGCTTTCTTT.

This clonotype was counted at least ten times. The rearrangement joins TRBV6-5 to TRBJ2-1; TRBD1 agrees at 7 bases. Germline V gene data show CDR1 as MNHEY and CDR2 as SVGAGI. The junction had 9 bases not matched to a gene; V was cut back by 5 bases and J by 5 bases. The CDR3 extends over 15 amino acids. This CDR3 reads CASSTPRDSNNEQFF. CDR3 DNA: TGTGCCAGCAGTACACCACGGGACAGCAACAATGAGCAGTTCTTC.

This chain uses TRBV3-1 with TRBJ1-2; 8 bases match TRBD1. The CDR3 extends over 15 amino acids. Germline CDR1 is LGHDT and CDR2 is YNNKEL (reference sequence). The J segment lost 3 bases and the V segment lost 6 bases, leaving 9 bases of the junction unmatched. The DNA for the CDR3 is TGTGCCAGCAGACCAATGGACAGGGAGGACTATGGCTACACCTTC. Translating gives CASRPMDREDYGYTF.

A word on this clonotype: This probably arose from a read error, given a far larger clone one base away. CDR3 bases: TGTGCCAGCAGCTCCAGGGGACAGCGGAAGAGAGATACGCAGTATTTT. Translating gives CASSSRGQRKRDTQYF. This rearrangement joins TRBV7-9 to TRBJ1-4; TRBD1 matches at 7 bases. With the DNA end fitting TRBJ2-3 better, the J assignment may be wrong. Per germline, CDR1 SEHNR and CDR2 FQNEAQ (reference sequence). The CDR3 length is 16 residues.

In its sample, this clonotype was seen many times. The chain recombines TRBV7-2 with TRBJ2-1; 12 bases agree with TRBD2. V lost 2 bases, J lost 7 bases, and 3 bases stayed unmatched. The CDR3 is 15 residues long. CDR1 SGHTA and CDR2 FQGNSA come from the germline V gene. The CDR3 nucleotides read TGTGCCAGCAGCTTAAGGACTAGCGGGACAAATGAGCAGTTCTTC. Translation: CASSLRTSGTNEQFF.

Points on this clonotype: The germline gene is not matched at one end of the junction; a read error may be the cause. The chain links TRBV28 to TRBJ2-1, with D unresolved. From germline, CDR1 is MDHEN and CDR2 SYDVKM. This CDR3 is 13 amino acids long. CDR3 amino acids: CACILWGVNEQFF. The CDR3 DNA is TGTGCCTGCATTTTATGGGGTGTAAATGAACAGTTCTTC.

This clonotype was seen many times. The gene calls are TRBV7-9 and TRBJ2-1; 11 bases agree with TRBD2. Germline V lookup: CDR1 SEHNR, CDR2 FQNEAQ (reference sequence). The CDR3 is 15 amino acids. V was clipped by 3 bases and J by 7 bases; unmatched bases: 5. In DNA form, the CDR3 reads TGTGCCAGCAGCTTTAGCGGGGGGGTTCCTAATGAGCAGTTCTTC. This codes for CASSFSGGVPNEQFF.